The 15 T cell receptor beta chains in this list originate from one sample, sequenced in a study of T-cell memory formation after mild COVID-19. TCRdb passed the 5' RACE reads through MiXCR, listing each CDR3 protein once. The sample lists fewer than 140,000 distinct CDR3 sequences, over 15% seen once, with 28% in the top ten. Specimen: PBMCs or a T cell subset sorted from them (not recorded which). The origin of the receptors is an adult woman who had mild COVID-19 (a few samples of this study predate the infection). Cell type and time point are not known.

The chain employs TRBV20-1 and TRBJ1-5; TRBD1 agrees at 7 bases. The ends lost 6 bases at V and 4 bases at J; junction bases unmatched: 15. The CDR3 consists of 16 residues. CDR1 is DFQATT, CDR2 SNEGSKA, per germline (reference sequence). DNA for the CDR3: TGCAGTGCGACCCGACAGGGAATGCGACGTAATCAGCCCCAGCATTTT. This gives the protein CSATRQGMRRNQPQHF.

This clonotype has a count of ten or more. The chain joins TRBV10-3 to TRBJ2-3, with a tentative D call TRBD2 (6 bases). The V gene's germline CDR1 is ENHRY and CDR2 SYGVKD. There are 14 residues in the CDR3. The V end lost 2 bases, the J end lost 5 bases, and 11 bases lay between the germline ends. The CDR3 sequence: CAISETSPGDTQYF. DNA of the CDR3: TGTGCCATCAGTGAGACTAGCCCGGGAGATACGCAGTATTTT.

This clonotype was seen only a few times. The chain uses TRBV2 and TRBJ2-5; D call uncertain. Trimming shortened V by 3 bases and J by 4 bases, and 9 bases separated the two germline ends. In germline, CDR1 is SNHLY, CDR2 FYNNEI. The CDR3 has 13 amino acids. DNA for the CDR3: TGTGCCAGCAGTGAGGTCTCAGGAGAGACCCAGTACTTC. It yields the protein CASSEVSGETQYF.

This clonotype was counted a few times. The chain employs TRBV28 and TRBJ2-2; the D gene is possibly TRBD2 (6 bases). Trimming stripped 8 bases from V and 2 bases from J, with 12 bases between. The germline V gene has CDR1 MDHEN and CDR2 SYDVKM. CDR3 length: 14 residues. The CDR3 here is CASGGTHNTGELFF. DNA for the CDR3: TGTGCCAGCGGAGGGACTCACAACACCGGGGAGCTGTTTTTT.

This CDR3 is CASSLLGGWNTEAFF. CDR3 in DNA: TGTGCCAGCAGTTTGCTTGGGGGATGGAACACTGAAGCTTTCTTT. The V and J genes are TRBV12-3 or TRBV12-4 and TRBJ1-1; D perhaps matches TRBD1 (5 bases). CDR3 length: 15 amino acids. The V gene lost 3 bases and the J gene lost 1 base, with 12 bases spanning the gap.

The chain has TRBV15 and TRBJ2-4; no definite D call. Germline CDR1 is LNHNV and CDR2 is YYDKDF (reference sequence). V lost 1 base and J 2 bases, leaving 12 bases between the germline ends. The CDR3 consists of 16 residues. The CDR3 DNA is TGTGCCACCAGCAGAGCCATCGGTAACCCCAAAAACATTCAGTACTTC. This gives the protein CATSRAIGNPKNIQYF. The whole variable domain, filled in from reference TRBV15 and TRBJ2-4, reads DAMVIQNPRYQVTQFGKPVTLSCSQTLNHNVMYWYQQKSSQAPKLLFHYYDKDFNNEADTPDNFQSRRPNTSFCFLDIRSPGLGDTAMYLCATSRAIGNPKNIQYFGAGTRLSVL.

This clonotype occurred a few times. The chain combines TRBV9 with TRBJ1-1; a possible D gene is TRBD1 (6 bases). The CDR3 is 14 residues long. Trimming removed 3 bases from V and 4 bases from J, with 13 bases in between. The germline V gene has CDR1 SGDLS and CDR2 YYNGEE. The CDR3 is CASSERDRPTEAFF. DNA of the CDR3: TGTGCCAGCAGCGAACGAGACAGGCCCACTGAAGCTTTCTTT.

The chain links TRBV14 to TRBJ2-1, with D hard to call. Germline V gene data show CDR1 as SGHDN and CDR2 as FVKESK. The CDR3 spans 13 residues. The ends were cut back, 8 bases at V and 3 bases at J, with 11 bases in the middle. CDR3 residues: CASSNLYYNEQFF. CDR3 DNA sequence: TGTGCCAGCTCTAATCTATACTACAATGAGCAGTTCTTC.

This clonotype has only a few counts. The gene calls are TRBV6-5 and TRBJ2-7; TRBD1 might be the D (5 bases). Germline lookup yields CDR1 MNHEY and CDR2 SVGAGI. V lost 2 bases and J lost 2, with 13 bases in between. CDR3 size: 15 residues. CDR3 region: CASSYGQGRTYEQYF. In DNA, the CDR3 is TGTGCCAGCAGTTACGGGCAGGGAAGGACCTACGAGCAGTACTTC.

A single count supports this clonotype. The chain links TRBV5-6 to TRBJ2-7; perhaps D is TRBD1 or TRBD2 (5 bases each). The V end lost 1 base, the J end lost 0 bases, and 11 bases lay between the germline ends. CDR1 is SGHDT, CDR2 YYEEEE, per germline. The CDR3 is 15 amino acids. CDR3 sequence (DNA): TGTGCCAGCAGCTTGTCGGGGCGGAGCTCCTACGAGCAGTACTTC. Translated: CASSLSGRSSYEQYF.

This chain uses TRBV7-9 with TRBJ1-3; no reliable D call. V was pared by 4 bases and J by 1 base, with 11 bases between. CDR3 length: 15 residues. CDR1 is SEHNR, CDR2 FQNEAQ, per germline (reference sequence). The CDR3 here is CASSWIGESGNTIYF. In DNA, the CDR3 is TGTGCCAGCAGCTGGATTGGAGAATCTGGAAACACCATATATTTT.

This clonotype was recorded a few times. The CDR3 sequence is CASMIRVPGWTQYF. The CDR3 DNA reads as TGTGCCAGCATGATAAGGGTTCCGGGGTGGACCCAGTACTTC. The chain recombines TRBV6-1 with TRBJ2-5; tentative D call: TRBD2 (5 bases). Per the germline V gene, CDR1 is MNHNS and CDR2 is SASEGT. V was pared by 7 bases and J by 7 bases, with 19 bases between. CDR3 length: 14 residues.

The chain carries TRBV14 and TRBJ1-1, with D unclear. This CDR3 is 13 amino acids long. Trimming stripped 4 bases from V and 1 base from J, with 7 bases between. Germline V gene sequence: CDR1 SGHDN, CDR2 FVKESK. The CDR3 DNA follows: TGTGCCAGCAGCCCCGTGGGGAACACTGAAGCTTTCTTT. Translation gives CASSPVGNTEAFF.

Worth noting for this clonotype: A read error may account for a junction end that differs from germline. The DNA of the CDR3 is TGTGCTAGCAGCTCGGGACCGTCGAGGGCAGATACGCAGTATTTT. It is translated as CASSSGPSRADTQYF. The chain has TRBV7-7 and TRBJ2-3, with D possibly called TRBD1 or TRBD2 (5 bases each). There are 15 residues in the CDR3. The germline V gene encodes CDR1 SSHAT and CDR2 FNYEAQ (reference sequence).

V usage is TRBV4-1 and J usage is TRBJ2-1, with D possibly TRBD2 on 5 matching bases. The CDR3 has 18 residues. The germline V gene encodes CDR1 MGHRA and CDR2 YSYEKL. Trimming shortened V by 0 bases and J by 2 bases, and 17 bases separated the two germline ends. CDR3 in amino acids: CASSQDLTGWVPYNEQFF. The CDR3 DNA sequence: TGCGCCAGCAGCCAAGATCTTACGGGGTGGGTTCCCTACAATGAGCAGTTCTTC.